Given below is one TCR beta chain in context. The data are from a study of blood T cell repertoires in COVID-19. Study-wide background: COVID-19 samples collected from the United States, Italy and Spain covered acute and convalescent phases. T cells, B-cell-depleted T cells, or PBMCs supplied cDNA or gDNA.

The CDR3 sequence is 13 residues long. Trimming removed 7 bases from V and 3 bases from J, with 13 bases in between. Germline-derived CDR1 and CDR2 are MNHNY and SVGAGI (reference sequence). Original processing methods: Reference gene primer amplification gave estimated nucleated cell counts. Sequenced by immunoSEQ multiplex PCR; TCRdb stores in-frame clones only, minus some. V and J calls and clone size come straight from that table; D and trimming were deduced from the DNA. The data show about 240,000 clones, with 82% seen just once and roughly 12% held by the top ten. Source material: peripheral blood. The chain is built from TRBV6-6 and TRBJ2-7; a possible D gene is TRBD1 (5 bases). This receptor was obtained from a woman aged 60-75 years with active or convalescent COVID-19. The CDR3 DNA follows: TGTGCCAGCACCAACGACAGCCGCTACGAGCAGTACTTC. It is translated as CASTNDSRYEQYF.